This TCR beta chain was observed in a study of control samples from healthy donors and cancer patients. CDR1 MNHEY and CDR2 SVGAGI come from the germline V gene. The CDR3 contains 15 residues. Germline trimming cut 7 bases from V and 0 bases from J; bases unmatched to any gene: 2. Sequenced by immunoSEQ multiplex PCR; TCRdb stores in-frame clones only, minus some. The sample carries approximately 120,000 clones, about 92% recorded once. The origin of this receptor is a man at least 80 years old with head and neck cancer. The specimen sequenced was PBMCs. This chain joins TRBV6-5 and TRBJ1-5, with 11 positions matching TRBD1. CDR3 bases: TGTGCCAGCAAAGGACAGGGGGCTAGCAATCAGCCCCAGCATTTT. Amino acids: CASKGQGASNQPQHF.